Listed below are T cell receptor beta chains from one sample, sequenced in a study of T and B cells in COVID-19 patients. Each CDR3 protein gets one entry after TCRdb re-called the multiplex PCR reads with MiXCR. The data show 2,000 or so distinct CDR3 sequences, about 21% seen once. The source material was blood. The receptors were gathered from a human donor with active COVID-19. CDR3s include the opening cysteine and the closing phenylalanine or tryptophan. D genes are given only for firm matches. Part of the rows lack a size; the others show once, few, many or a class for expanded clones.

d_call	clone_size	v_call	j_call	cdr3_nt	cdr3_aa
.	medium-sized	TRBV6-6	TRBJ1-5	TGTGCCAGCAGTTACTTCGATAGCAATCAGCCCCAGCATTTT	CASSYFDSNQPQHF
.	large	TRBV29-1	TRBJ1-2	TGCAGCGTACGATCGGGGCTCTTCAACTATGGCTACACCTTC	CSVRSGLFNYGYTF
TRBD1	medium-sized	TRBV27	TRBJ2-1	TGTGCCAGCACCTCTAGGGGACAGGTCCCCAATGAGCAGTTCTTC	CASTSRGQVPNEQFF
.	.	TRBV20-1	TRBJ2-7	TGCAGTGCTTCACCGGGACCTTCCTACGAGCAGTACTTC	CSASPGPSYEQYF
TRBD1	.	TRBV20-1	TRBJ1-2	TGCAGTGCTAGTGGCCAGGGGGAAGGTGGCTACACCTTC	CSASGQGEGGYTF
.	medium-sized	TRBV6-1	TRBJ1-1	TGTGCCAGCAGTGTGAACACTGAAGCTTTCTTT	CASSVNTEAFF
TRBD1	many	TRBV7-6	TRBJ2-2	TGTGCCAGCAGCCCCCGGTGGACAGGACCGACCGGGGAGCTGTTTTTT	CASSPRWTGPTGELFF
.	medium-sized	TRBV6-2/TRBV6-3	TRBJ1-2	TGTGCCAGCAGTTACTCCACCGATGGCTACACCTTC	CASSYSTDGYTF
TRBD2	medium-sized	TRBV5-5	TRBJ2-7	TGTGCCAGCAGCTCGACTAGCGGGGTCTCCTACGAGCAGTACTTC	CASSSTSGVSYEQYF
.	medium-sized	TRBV6-5	TRBJ1-1	TGTGCCAGCAGCACAGGAATCACTGAAGCTTTCTTT	CASSTGITEAFF
.	many	TRBV24-1	TRBJ2-1	TGTGCCACCAGTGATATCGGGGTCCGGGGCAATGAGCAGTTCTTC	CATSDIGVRGNEQFF
TRBD2	medium-sized	TRBV7-6	TRBJ2-3	TGTGCCAGCACCGTTGGGGCGGGAGTAGGAACAGATACGCAGTATTTT	CASTVGAGVGTDTQYF
.	medium-sized	TRBV6-1	TRBJ2-7	TGTGCCAGCAGTGAACATGGACAGTTCCTGGACGAGCAGTACTTC	CASSEHGQFLDEQYF
.	few	TRBV5-4	TRBJ1-1	TGTGCCAGCAGCGCCCGGGGGTACGCTGAAGCTTTCTTT	CASSARGYAEAFF
TRBD1	.	TRBV20-1	TRBJ1-2	TGCAGTGCTAGCGAGGGGGCGCCAGGCTACACCTTC	CSASEGAPGYTF
TRBD2	.	TRBV19	TRBJ2-1	TGTGCCACCCCGGGACGGGAGGGGTACAATGAGCAGTTCTTC	CATPGREGYNEQFF
.	medium-sized	TRBV6-5	TRBJ1-6	TGTGCCAGCAGTTACCGGGCAGATTGGGGGAATTCACCCCTCCACTTT	CASSYRADWGNSPLHF
.	medium-sized	TRBV30	TRBJ1-3	TGTGCCTGGAAGAAGTCCGGAAACACCATATATTTT	CAWKKSGNTIYF
.	.	TRBV7-9	TRBJ1-3	TGTGCCAGCAGACCTGGGGACGCTGGAAACACCATATATTTT	CASRPGDAGNTIYF
.	.	TRBV30	TRBJ1-1	TGTGCCTGGAACGGAGGAACCACTGAAGCTTTCTTT	CAWNGGTTEAFF
.	few	TRBV28	TRBJ1-3	TGTGCCAGCAGTAGGACAACAAGCTCTGGAAACACCATATATTTT	CASSRTTSSGNTIYF
.	medium-sized	TRBV4-3	TRBJ1-1	TGCGCCAGCAGCCAAGAGCCAGAGTCTGAAGCTTTCTTT	CASSQEPESEAFF
.	medium-sized	TRBV6-5	TRBJ2-7	TGTGCCAGCAGTTACTCGAGGGGCGGCCAGGGCTACGAGCAGTACTTC	CASSYSRGGQGYEQYF
TRBD2	many	TRBV6-1	TRBJ2-7	TGTGCCAGCAGTGAAGGGACTAGCGGCTCCTACGAGCAGTACTTC	CASSEGTSGSYEQYF
TRBD1	.	TRBV6-5	TRBJ1-6	TGTGCCACCACGGACAGGCCTAGCTCACCCCTCCACTTT	CATTDRPSSPLHF
TRBD2	few	TRBV2	TRBJ2-3	TGTGCCAGCAGAACATCTAGCGGGAGGGGCACAGATACGCAGTATTTT	CASRTSSGRGTDTQYF
TRBD2	many	TRBV6-6	TRBJ2-2	TGTGCCAGCAGTGGACTAGCGGGAGCCACCGGGGAGCTGTTTTTT	CASSGLAGATGELFF
TRBD2	few	TRBV28	TRBJ2-3	TGTGCCAGCAGTCGTAGCGGGATTAGCACAGATACGCAGTATTTT	CASSRSGISTDTQYF
.	few	TRBV6-5	TRBJ1-3	TGTGCCAGCAGTTATCTACCCAGGACCCCCATTACTGGAAACACCATATATTTT	CASSYLPRTPITGNTIYF
.	medium-sized	TRBV19	TRBJ1-5	TGTGCCAGTAGTACCTACTCAACGAGCAATCAGCCCCAGCATTTT	CASSTYSTSNQPQHF
.	many	TRBV12-3/TRBV12-4	TRBJ1-1	TGTGCCAGCAGTTTGGAGGCGTACCTGGGCGCTGAAGCTTTCTTT	CASSLEAYLGAEAFF
TRBD2	medium-sized	TRBV6-5	TRBJ2-1	TGTGCCAGCAGTTTAGCGGGACAAGGCTCCTACAATGAGCAGTTCTTC	CASSLAGQGSYNEQFF
TRBD1	medium-sized	TRBV19	TRBJ1-3	TGTGCCAGTAGTATTGGGACAGGGGCTGGAAACACCATATATTTT	CASSIGTGAGNTIYF
TRBD2	.	TRBV29-1	TRBJ2-1	TGCAGCGTTGGACTAGCGGGAAACGGTGAGCAGTTCTTC	CSVGLAGNGEQFF
TRBD2	few	TRBV12-3/TRBV12-4	TRBJ2-5	TGTGCCAGCAGTCCGCCTAGCGGGAGGGCCCGGGAGACCCAGTACTTC	CASSPPSGRARETQYF
TRBD2	few	TRBV20-1	TRBJ2-2	TGCAGTGCTCTAAAGCGACTAGCGCACGGGGAGCTGTTTTTT	CSALKRLAHGELFF
.	.	TRBV20-1	TRBJ2-1	TGCAGTGCTAGACCCGCCGGGACTTACTCCTACAATGAGCAGTTCTTC	CSARPAGTYSYNEQFF
.	.	TRBV21-1	TRBJ2-5	TGTGCCAGCAGCAAAGACCGGCGGGGTGTTGAGACCCAGTACTTC	CASSKDRRGVETQYF
TRBD1	few	TRBV20-1	TRBJ2-7	TGCAGTGCTAGAGCCCTCGGGACAGGGTTTTCCTACGAGCAGTACTTC	CSARALGTGFSYEQYF
.	medium-sized	TRBV11-1	TRBJ2-1	TGTGCCAGCAGACCGACAGCGGGCCGGCCGGAGCAGTTCTTC	CASRPTAGRPEQFF
TRBD1	few	TRBV19	TRBJ1-1	TGTGCCAGTACGGCCGGGACAGGGGGTATAACTGAAGCTTTCTTT	CASTAGTGGITEAFF
.	medium-sized	TRBV6-2/TRBV6-3	TRBJ1-2	TGTGCCAGCAGTTACTTTGCGGGTGGCTACACCTTC	CASSYFAGGYTF
.	medium-sized	TRBV6-5	TRBJ1-5	TGTGCCAGCAGGACAACAGGATTCAATCAGCCCCAGCATTTT	CASRTTGFNQPQHF
TRBD1	few	TRBV10-1	TRBJ2-5	TGCGCCAGCAGTCCCAACAGGGGTCAGACCCAGTACTTC	CASSPNRGQTQYF
.	few	TRBV28	TRBJ1-2	TGTGCCAGCAGTTCCGGGGGTAACTATGGCTACACCTTC	CASSSGGNYGYTF
.	once	TRBV4-1	TRBJ1-2	TGCGCCAGCAGCCAAGGACCCCTTAGGTTAGCTAACTATGGCTACACCTTC	CASSQGPLRLANYGYTF
.	medium-sized	TRBV5-5	TRBJ2-7	TGTGCCAGCAGCTTGGTTCCAGCGGGGACATCCTACGAGCAGTACTTC	CASSLVPAGTSYEQYF
.	few	TRBV5-1	TRBJ2-7	TGCGCCAGCAGCTTGCAAAGTACGTCAGAGCCGTACGAGCAGTACTTC	CASSLQSTSEPYEQYF
TRBD1	medium-sized	TRBV27	TRBJ2-5	TGTGCCAGCAGTTTACAGGGGACAGGAAAAGAGACCCAGTACTTC	CASSLQGTGKETQYF
TRBD2	medium-sized	TRBV6-2/TRBV6-3	TRBJ2-7	TGTGCCAGCAGGCCACTAGCGGGAGAATACGAGCAGTACTTC	CASRPLAGEYEQYF
TRBD2	medium-sized	TRBV13	TRBJ2-1	TGTGCCAGCAGCTTCGCTAGCGGGACCTACAATGAGCAGTTCTTC	CASSFASGTYNEQFF
.	medium-sized	TRBV18	TRBJ2-1	TGTGCCAGCTCACAAACGGGTTATTACAATGAGCAGTTCTTC	CASSQTGYYNEQFF
TRBD1	large	TRBV19	TRBJ2-6	TGTGCCAGTAATCCCCGGGACAGGGGAACTCTCGGGGCCAACGTCCTGACTTTC	CASNPRDRGTLGANVLTF
TRBD1	medium-sized	TRBV6-5	TRBJ2-5	TGTGCCAGCATCGACAGGGGACGTGAAGAGACCCAGTACTTC	CASIDRGREETQYF